This is a list of T cell receptor beta chains from one sample in a study of blood T cell repertoires in COVID-19. Clones were sequenced by immunoSEQ multiplex PCR, and TCRdb holds only the in-frame ones, with some missing. The profile shows 200,000 to 250,000 clones, around 80% of them singletons. Material for sequencing was peripheral blood. These receptors came from a woman in her twenties or thirties with COVID-19, enrolled during active disease. The CDR3 runs from the conserved cysteine through the conserved F or W. The D gene is left open where the match is weak. The listing skips clone size in some rows; elsewhere it reads once, few, many or a size class.

v_gene: TRBV9
d_gene: NA
j_gene: TRBJ1-1
abundance: NA
CDR3aa: CASSVTGSNTEAFF
CDR3nt: TGTGCCAGCAGCGTAACGGGGTCGAACACTGAAGCTTTCTTT

v_gene: TRBV28
d_gene: NA
j_gene: TRBJ2-2
abundance: few
CDR3aa: CASRDRDKITGELFF
CDR3nt: TGTGCCAGCAGAGACCGGGACAAGATCACCGGGGAGCTGTTTTTT

v_gene: TRBV7-2
d_gene: NA
j_gene: TRBJ2-7
abundance: NA
CDR3aa: CASSLDGPGVGEQYF
CDR3nt: TGTGCCAGCAGCTTAGACGGCCCAGGGGTGGGCGAGCAGTACTTC

v_gene: TRBV2
d_gene: NA
j_gene: TRBJ2-5
abundance: few
CDR3aa: CASSDSAGLETQYF
CDR3nt: TGTGCCAGCAGTGACTCGGCGGGTCTAGAGACCCAGTACTTC

v_gene: TRBV5-4
d_gene: NA
j_gene: TRBJ2-3
abundance: few
CDR3aa: CASSSRIDTDTQYF
CDR3nt: TGTGCCAGCAGCTCCAGAATTGACACAGATACGCAGTATTTT

v_gene: TRBV5-1
d_gene: NA
j_gene: TRBJ1-2
abundance: few
CDR3aa: CASSLDSSYGYTF
CDR3nt: TGCGCCAGCAGCTTGGACAGTTCCTATGGCTACACCTTC

v_gene: TRBV14
d_gene: NA
j_gene: TRBJ2-3
abundance: few
CDR3aa: CASSPDRSGAQYF
CDR3nt: TGTGCCAGCAGCCCTGATCGATCGGGGGCGCAGTATTTT

v_gene: TRBV29-1
d_gene: NA
j_gene: TRBJ1-3
abundance: NA
CDR3aa: CSVYRGAGNTIYF
CDR3nt: TGCAGCGTCTACCGGGGGGCTGGAAACACCATATATTTT

v_gene: TRBV29-1
d_gene: TRBD1
j_gene: TRBJ1-1
abundance: NA
CDR3aa: CSVEVDREGTEAFF
CDR3nt: TGCAGCGTTGAAGTGGACAGGGAAGGGACTGAAGCTTTCTTT

v_gene: TRBV23-1
d_gene: TRBD1
j_gene: TRBJ2-5
abundance: NA
CDR3aa: CASSQPQGEEETQYF
CDR3nt: TGCGCCAGCAGTCAACCACAGGGGGAGGAAGAGACCCAGTACTTC

v_gene: TRBV18
d_gene: NA
j_gene: TRBJ1-1
abundance: NA
CDR3aa: CASSPNRASTTEAFF
CDR3nt: TGTGCCAGCTCACCCAACAGGGCTTCGACGACTGAAGCTTTCTTT

v_gene: TRBV15
d_gene: TRBD1
j_gene: TRBJ2-2
abundance: once
CDR3aa: CATSRVRQGANTGELFF
CDR3nt: TGTGCCACCAGCAGAGTCCGACAGGGAGCGAACACCGGGGAGCTGTTTTTT

v_gene: TRBV11-2
d_gene: NA
j_gene: TRBJ2-7
abundance: NA
CDR3aa: CASSLAGSRLEQYF
CDR3nt: TGTGCCAGCAGCTTAGCCGGGAGCCGCCTCGAGCAGTACTTC

v_gene: TRBV12-3/TRBV12-4
d_gene: NA
j_gene: TRBJ2-7
abundance: NA
CDR3aa: CASSFGQPYEQYF
CDR3nt: TGTGCCAGCAGTTTCGGACAGCCCTACGAGCAGTACTTC

v_gene: TRBV6-5
d_gene: TRBD2
j_gene: TRBJ2-5
abundance: NA
CDR3aa: CASSYRTSGLQETQYF
CDR3nt: TGTGCCAGCAGTTACCGGACTAGCGGGCTTCAAGAGACCCAGTACTTC

v_gene: TRBV19
d_gene: NA
j_gene: TRBJ1-6
abundance: once
CDR3aa: CASSQQGADSPLHF
CDR3nt: TGTGCCAGTAGCCAACAGGGAGCGGATTCACCCCTCCACTTT

v_gene: TRBV10-3
d_gene: NA
j_gene: TRBJ2-5
abundance: NA
CDR3aa: CAISRDSGQETQYF
CDR3nt: TGTGCCATCAGTCGGGACTCGGGGCAAGAGACCCAGTACTTC

v_gene: TRBV7-6
d_gene: TRBD2
j_gene: TRBJ2-5
abundance: NA
CDR3aa: CASSIRTEGLAAYQETQYF
CDR3nt: TGTGCCAGCAGCATAAGGACAGAAGGACTAGCGGCATACCAAGAGACCCAGTACTTC

v_gene: TRBV6-5
d_gene: NA
j_gene: TRBJ1-1
abundance: once
CDR3aa: CASSYSEGGAEAFF
CDR3nt: TGTGCCAGCAGTTACTCGGAGGGAGGAGCTGAAGCTTTCTTT

v_gene: TRBV29-1
d_gene: NA
j_gene: TRBJ2-7
abundance: NA
CDR3aa: CSVRDSYEQYF
CDR3nt: TGCAGCGTCCGAGACTCCTACGAGCAGTACTTC

v_gene: TRBV21-1
d_gene: NA
j_gene: TRBJ2-5
abundance: NA
CDR3aa: CAGMWEQGQETQYF
CDR3nt: TGTGCCGGTATGTGGGAACAGGGGCAAGAGACCCAGTACTTC

v_gene: TRBV16
d_gene: NA
j_gene: TRBJ1-2
abundance: NA
CDR3aa: CASSQSEGSGYTF
CDR3nt: TGTGCCAGCAGCCAATCGGAGGGAAGTGGCTACACCTTC

v_gene: TRBV10-3
d_gene: NA
j_gene: TRBJ1-1
abundance: NA
CDR3aa: CAISESAGQNTEAFF
CDR3nt: TGTGCCATCAGTGAGTCCGCAGGGCAGAACACTGAAGCTTTCTTT

v_gene: TRBV7-6
d_gene: NA
j_gene: TRBJ1-4
abundance: NA
CDR3aa: CASSPITTGSREKLFF
CDR3nt: TGTGCCAGCAGCCCGATCACTACAGGATCAAGAGAAAAACTGTTTTTT

v_gene: TRBV28
d_gene: TRBD1
j_gene: TRBJ1-2
abundance: NA
CDR3aa: CASSLWTGNYGYTF
CDR3nt: TGTGCCAGCAGTTTATGGACAGGGAACTATGGCTACACCTTC

v_gene: TRBV3-1/TRBV3-2
d_gene: NA
j_gene: TRBJ1-2
abundance: NA
CDR3aa: CASSQDRAGWGYGYTF
CDR3nt: TGTGCCAGCAGCCAAGATAGAGCAGGGTGGGGCTATGGCTACACCTTC

v_gene: TRBV16
d_gene: TRBD1
j_gene: TRBJ1-1
abundance: many
CDR3aa: CASSQWETGDTEAFF
CDR3nt: TGTGCCAGCAGCCAATGGGAGACAGGGGACACTGAAGCTTTCTTT

v_gene: TRBV6-5
d_gene: NA
j_gene: TRBJ1-5
abundance: NA
CDR3aa: CASSSIGGRQPQHF
CDR3nt: TGTGCCAGCAGTTCAATTGGGGGCCGACAGCCCCAGCATTTT

v_gene: TRBV2
d_gene: TRBD1
j_gene: TRBJ2-1
abundance: NA
CDR3aa: CASSRQGQGNEQFF
CDR3nt: TGTGCCAGCAGTCGACAGGGACAGGGCAATGAGCAGTTCTTC

v_gene: TRBV5-5
d_gene: TRBD2
j_gene: TRBJ2-3
abundance: NA
CDR3aa: CASSLGVTSRTDTQYF
CDR3nt: TGTGCCAGCAGCTTGGGGGTGACTAGCAGGACAGATACGCAGTATTTT

v_gene: TRBV5-6
d_gene: TRBD2
j_gene: TRBJ2-5
abundance: NA
CDR3aa: CASSPGTSGRLETQYF
CDR3nt: TGTGCCAGCAGCCCCGGGACTAGCGGGAGATTGGAGACCCAGTACTTC

v_gene: TRBV7-9
d_gene: NA
j_gene: TRBJ2-2
abundance: NA
CDR3aa: CASSSPGLDGELFF
CDR3nt: TGTGCCAGCAGCTCGCCAGGGCTCGACGGGGAGCTGTTTTTT

v_gene: TRBV3-1/TRBV3-2
d_gene: TRBD1
j_gene: TRBJ2-7
abundance: NA
CDR3aa: CASSQQQGFDEQYF
CDR3nt: TGTGCCAGCAGCCAACAACAGGGGTTCGACGAGCAGTACTTC

v_gene: TRBV5-5
d_gene: NA
j_gene: TRBJ1-2
abundance: NA
CDR3aa: CASSGDPQPNYGYTF
CDR3nt: TGTGCCAGCAGCGGAGATCCTCAACCTAACTATGGCTACACCTTC

v_gene: TRBV11-2
d_gene: NA
j_gene: TRBJ2-5
abundance: NA
CDR3aa: CASSLMLAGKETQYF
CDR3nt: TGTGCCAGCAGCTTAATGCTGGCAGGGAAGGAGACCCAGTACTTC

v_gene: TRBV30
d_gene: NA
j_gene: TRBJ2-3
abundance: NA
CDR3aa: CAWSTRGAGADTQYF
CDR3nt: TGTGCCTGGAGTACCCGGGGGGCAGGGGCAGATACGCAGTATTTT

v_gene: TRBV4-2
d_gene: NA
j_gene: TRBJ2-1
abundance: few
CDR3aa: CASSPNRESPFF
CDR3nt: TGTGCCAGCAGCCCAAACCGGGAGTCCCCGTTCTTC

v_gene: TRBV4-3
d_gene: TRBD1
j_gene: TRBJ1-3
abundance: NA
CDR3aa: CASSQATGDPGNTIYF
CDR3nt: TGCGCCAGCAGCCAAGCAACAGGGGACCCTGGAAACACCATATATTTT

v_gene: TRBV20-1
d_gene: NA
j_gene: TRBJ1-1
abundance: NA
CDR3aa: CSASLPSTAYTEAFF
CDR3nt: TGCAGTGCTAGTCTCCCGAGTACCGCCTACACTGAAGCTTTCTTT

v_gene: TRBV7-6
d_gene: TRBD2
j_gene: TRBJ2-3
abundance: once
CDR3aa: CASSLIASGRTDTQYF
CDR3nt: TGTGCCAGCAGCTTAATCGCGAGCGGGAGAACCGATACGCAGTATTTT

v_gene: TRBV29-1
d_gene: TRBD1
j_gene: TRBJ1-1
abundance: NA
CDR3aa: CSGTGGAANTEAFF
CDR3nt: TGCAGCGGGACAGGGGGCGCGGCGAACACTGAAGCTTTCTTT

v_gene: TRBV7-8
d_gene: NA
j_gene: TRBJ1-2
abundance: many
CDR3aa: CASSAALYGYTF
CDR3nt: TGTGCCAGCTCGGCGGCTCTCTATGGCTACACCTTC